This TCR beta chain was documented in a study of blood T cells in healthy people across ages. The V and J ends lost 5 bases and 5 bases, in that order; junction bases with no gene match: 3. CDR1 and CDR2 (germline): SGHTA, FQGNSA. The CDR3 totals 13 residues. This clonotype appeared a single time. One base away lies a much larger clone, so this may be a sequencing read error. Primers used in a second PCR of about 6 to 11 cycles were a sample-barcoded 5' primer and a J-beta primer mix. Sequencing recovered at least 3 million CDR3-containing paired-end reads from each sample. TCRdb re-called the 5' RACE reads through MiXCR, storing one row per CDR3 protein. The data contain approximately 600,000 distinct CDR3 sequences, roughly three fifths of them seen just once; the ten biggest clones take up approximately 40%. The sample, about 10 milliliters of peripheral blood, was drawn from each donor.

The receptor's source is a man between 60 and 75 years old in good health. This rearrangement joins TRBV7-2 to TRBJ2-4; TRBD1 agrees at 7 bases. Sequenced sample: blood. CDR3 in DNA: TGTGCCAGCAGCGTAGGGACAGAAAACATTCAGTACTTC. This codes for CASSVGTENIQYF.